What follows is one TCR beta chain and its context. The data derive from a study of blood T cell repertoires in COVID-19. The wider study: Samples representing acute and convalescent COVID-19 were sourced from the United States, Italy and Spain. T cells, B-cell-depleted T cells, or PBMCs provided the cDNA or gDNA that served as material.

CDR1 SGHVS and CDR2 FNYEAQ come from the germline V gene. V dropped 5 bases and J dropped 0; count of bases not matched to a gene: 4. The CDR3 length is 14 residues. The authors' processing: Amplification from reference gene primers served as the basis for estimated nucleated cell counts. The repertoire was sequenced with immunoSEQ multiplex PCR; TCRdb's copy has only in-frame clones and lacks some. V and J calls and clone size come straight from that table; D and trimming were deduced from the DNA. Seen here are about 100,000 clones, about 91% observed once, and the top ten hold 5%. The J gene is TRBJ2-7, the V gene TRBV7-6, with TRBD1 matching over 7 bases. This receptor was obtained from a human donor in a cohort sampled during active COVID-19. The sequencing sample was made of peripheral blood. CDR3 region: CASSRAGGSYEQYF. In nucleotides, the CDR3 is TGTGCCAGCAGCCGGGCAGGGGGCTCCTACGAGCAGTACTTC.